This T cell receptor (beta chain) emerged from a study of long-term antiretroviral therapy in people with HIV. General study results and limits: Drawn between about 2003 and 2017, the blood was possibly obtained under older ART regimens. Documentation of ART adherence, viral resistance or therapy changes was absent.

Note on this clone: What it binds is not known.

V was pared by 4 bases and J by 0 bases, with 15 bases of the junction left unmatched. The germline V gene has CDR1 SGHRS and CDR2 YFSETQ. The CDR3 consists of 21 residues. Only United States sites treated participants with HIV. The assay, immunoSEQ v3.0, was run at survey level. Sequencing targeted roughly 35,000-55,000 T-cell genomes per sample. Some clones are missing from TCRdb's copy, which holds only in-frame ones; the method was immunoSEQ multiplex PCR. The sample records under 40,000 clones, approximately 81% being singletons. This specimen was unsorted PBMCs, taken approximately 2.9 years before starting antiretroviral therapy. This sequence joins TRBV5-1 and TRBJ2-1; the match to TRBD2 covers 14 bases. This sequence originates from a woman aged 25 to 45 with HIV. The CDR3 protein is CASSPLGTSGGGRSSYNEQFF. The CDR3 DNA reads TGCGCCAGCAGCCCCCTGGGGACTAGCGGGGGTGGCCGCAGCTCCTACAATGAGCAGTTCTTC.